This TCR beta chain was sequenced for a study of blood T cell repertoires in COVID-19. Study-wide background: Researchers got acute and convalescent COVID-19 samples from the United States, Italy and Spain. T cells, B-cell-depleted T cells, or PBMCs provided the cDNA or gDNA that served as material.

The CDR3 loop spans 13 amino acids. The germline V gene encodes CDR1 SGHRS and CDR2 YFSETQ. Trimming removed 1 base from V and 0 bases from J, with 5 bases in between. Assay: immunoSEQ multiplex PCR; the TCRdb copy retains only in-frame clones and omits some. Found here are hundreds of thousands of clones, approximately 83% of them singletons; the top ten hold roughly 1.9%. The TCR originated in a woman in her 30s who had recovered from COVID-19. Sequencing was performed on peripheral blood. The genes are TRBV5-1 and TRBJ2-7; no reliable D call. The CDR3 bases are TGCGCCAGCAGCTTGTTTAGCTCCTACGAGCAGTACTTC. Translation gives CASSLFSSYEQYF.